The sequence of this T cell receptor beta chain was determined in a study of T cell responses to AZD1222 COVID-19 vaccine. The study, taken as a whole, reports: AZD1222 recipients seropositive at baseline numbered only six. As reported, nearly half of all spike-specific TCRs target variant regions that are unmutated. Researchers report vaccine-associated CD4 TCRs spanning spike, with dominance at 160-218 and 743-854. Clonal diversity was possibly underestimated, and white British individuals and females predominated among donors.

Profiled with immunoSEQ multiplex PCR; TCRdb holds only in-frame clones, not every one. The table has about 120,000 clones, about 92% seen once; the top ten hold approximately 5%. In its sample, this clone was seen a few times. The antigen is undetermined. The sequences come from peripheral blood, collected 28 days after the second AZD1222 dose. The origin of this receptor is an adult who received the AZD1222 COVID-19 vaccine.

The DNA of the CDR3 is TGTGCCAGCACCCCAAAGCGTCTTCCGGGATTCGGAGATGAGCAGTTCTTC. It is translated as CASTPKRLPGFGDEQFF. This chain uses TRBV27 with TRBJ2-1; weak D call: TRBD2 (5 bases). The CDR3 runs to 17 residues. CDR1 and CDR2 from the germline V gene are MNHEY and SMNVEV (reference sequence). V was pared by 7 bases and J by 8 bases, with 27 bases between.